Listed here are 15 T cell receptor beta chains from one sample, sequenced in a study of Tregs in tolerant kidney transplant recipients. The antigens these receptors bind are not known. Method: immunoSEQ multiplex PCR; TCRdb's copy keeps in-frame clones and lacks some. The table counts around 3,000 clones; 7.9% lies in the top ten. CFSE-labeled recipient PBMCs were cultured approximately 6 days with irradiated graft donor PBMCs, then FACS-sorted. Sequenced here: CD8+ T cells from blood cultured with allogeneic cells, sampled before the transplant. The receptors were sampled from a human patient who received a combined kidney and bone marrow transplant.

A word on this clone: Coverage ceases 3 residues before the CDR3 finishes, and the germline J gene fills in the end. The rearrangement links TRBV28 to TRBJ2-2, with D unresolved. The CDR3 covers 14 residues. The germline gives CDR1 MDHEN, CDR2 SYDVKM. Trimming cost V 4 bases and J 0 bases, with 6 bases left between them. CDR3 DNA (partial): TGTGCCAGCAGTTCCCACTCGAACACCGGGGAG. It translates to CASSSHSNTGE. In full, the CDR3 is CASSSHSNTGELFF.

As to this clone: The sequenced fragment ends 3 residues before the CDR3 boundary, so the rest is inferred from the germline J gene. J is TRBJ2-7 and V is TRBV2, with TRBD1 matching 10 bases. The J segment lost 4 bases and the V segment lost 8 bases, leaving 2 bases of the junction unmatched. This CDR3 is 12 amino acids long. Germline CDR1 and CDR2: SNHLY and FYNNEI. CDR3 residues: CASLGQGYEQYF. The CDR3 DNA, read in part, is TGTGCCAGCCTGGGACAGGGGTACGAG.

As regards this clone: The CDR3 goes on 3 residues after the read ends, and that part is filled in from the germline J gene. The chain has TRBV6-4 and TRBJ2-3; 9 bases map to TRBD2. With 6 bases clipped from V and 0 bases from J, the junction kept 4 bases outside the gene matches. This CDR3 contains 15 residues. Germline-derived CDR1 and CDR2 are MRHNA and SNTAGT. The CDR3 loop reads CASSPTSGSTDTQYF. The part of the CDR3 DNA that was read is TGTGCCAGCAGCCCCACTAGCGGGAGCACAGATACG.

Of note for this clone: Germline and junction disagree at one end, which may indicate a read error. The DNA ends 3 residues before the CDR3 does, and the rest of the CDR3 is filled in from the germline J gene. The chain employs TRBV13 and TRBJ1-4; no definite D call. Germline-derived CDR1 and CDR2 are PRHDT and FYEKMQ (reference sequence). CDR3 length equals 14 residues. This chain's CDR3 is CASSLGHGDEKLFF. The covered CDR3 bases are TGTGCCAGCAGCCTAGGGCACGGGGATGAAAAA.

A remark on this clone: At one end the junction does not follow the germline gene, possibly because of a read error. The read ends 3 residues early relative to the CDR3; the germline J gene fills the gap. The chain recombines TRBV4-2 with TRBJ2-1; 10 bases agree with TRBD2. The CDR3 has 16 residues. Germline CDR1 LGHNA, CDR2 YNFKEQ. Partial CDR3 DNA: TGCGCCAGCAGCCAAGAGGCAGCGGGAGGGTTCAATGAG. Translation gives CASSQEAAGGFNE. The whole CDR3 is CASSQEAAGGFNEQFF.

Concerning this clone: The missing CDR3 end, 3 residues past where the read stops, is filled in from the germline J gene. The genes are TRBV20-1 and TRBJ2-7; 7 bases map to TRBD2. This CDR3 has 14 residues. J lost 2 bases, V lost 5 bases, and 9 bases had no gene match. The germline CDR1 and CDR2 sequences are DFQATT and SNEGSKA (reference sequence). Partial CDR3 DNA: TGCAGTGCTGACGTGGCTAGCGGCCCCTACGAG. This codes for CSADVASGPYE. The full CDR3 sequence reads CSADVASGPYEQYF.

Notes on this clone: With the read ending 3 residues before the CDR3 end, the germline J gene is used to fill in that end. The chain uses TRBV12-3 or TRBV12-4 and TRBJ2-1, with TRBD2 identical over 8 bases. Germline trimming cut 5 bases from V and 6 bases from J; bases unmatched to any gene: 9. The CDR3 has 15 residues. CDR3 DNA, as far as it was read: TGTGCCAGCAGTATCCGGACTAGCCTGGGCAATGAG. Protein sequence: CASSIRTSLGNE. The full-length CDR3 reads as CASSIRTSLGNEQFF.

In terms of frequency, this clone is medium-sized. With the read ending 3 residues before the CDR3 end, the germline J gene is used to fill in that end. The rearrangement uses TRBV4-1 and TRBJ2-3; a weak D match, TRBD1 (6 bases). This CDR3 is 15 amino acids long. Looked up from germline, CDR1 is MGHRA and CDR2 is YSYEKL. Trimming cost V 4 bases and J 5 bases, with 16 bases left between them. CDR3 sequence: CASSPLWTEEDTQYF. Incomplete CDR3 DNA: TGCGCCAGCAGCCCACTTTGGACAGAAGAAGATACG.

This clone is called medium-sized (0.01 to 0.1%) based on its frequency. The read ends 3 residues early relative to the CDR3; the germline J gene fills the gap. This rearrangement joins TRBV7-8 to TRBJ2-3; D ambiguous. Trimming shortened V by 1 base and J by 0 bases, and 8 bases separated the two germline ends. The CDR3 length is 15 residues. CDR1 and CDR2 (germline): SGHVS, FQNEAQ. CDR3 DNA, as far as it was read: TGTGCCAGCAGCTTAGAGGTGGTTAGCACAGATACG. It specifies CASSLEVVSTDT. The entire CDR3 reads CASSLEVVSTDTQYF. Supplemented by reference TRBV7-8 and TRBJ2-3, the full variable domain reads GAGVSQSPRYKVAKRGQDVALRCDPISGHVSLFWYQQALGQGPEFLTYFQNEAQLDKSGLPSDRFFAERPEGSVSTLKIQRTQQEDSAVYLCASSLEVVSTDTQYFGPGTRLTVL.

By frequency, this clone is medium-sized. The read stops 3 residues short of the end of the CDR3; the missing end is completed from the germline J gene. This rearrangement joins TRBV10-1 to TRBJ2-3, with TRBD1 as a possible D gene (5 bases). V lost 8 bases and J lost 6, with 12 bases in between. This CDR3 is built from 12 residues. Germline V lookup: CDR1 WNHNN, CDR2 SYGVQD (reference sequence). The CDR3 reads CASSRQLDTQYF. The CDR3 bases that were read are TGCGCCAGCTCCAGACAGCTCGATACG.

A note on this clone: The read is 3 residues too short to cover the CDR3 end, so that end is filled in from the germline J gene. The chain combines TRBV9 with TRBJ2-1; a weak D match, TRBD1 (6 bases). The CDR3 runs to 15 residues. V lost 3 bases and J lost 2, with 12 bases in between. Germline CDR1 is SGDLS and CDR2 is YYNGEE. The CDR3 spells CASSAGDTTYNEQFF. The CDR3 bases that were read are TGTGCCAGCAGCGCCGGGGACACCACCTACAATGAG.

For this clone: The read falls 3 residues short of the CDR3 end, and the missing part is taken from the germline J gene. The gene calls are TRBV13 and TRBJ2-5; TRBD1 agrees at 9 bases. Germline V CDR1 and CDR2: PRHDT, FYEKMQ (reference sequence). V was pared by 5 bases and J by 5 bases, with 9 bases of the junction left unmatched. This CDR3 spans 15 amino acids. The sequenced part of the CDR3 DNA is TGTGCCAGCAGCGCCCGGACAGGGGAGGGGGAGACC. Amino acids: CASSARTGEGET. The full CDR3 protein reads CASSARTGEGETQYF.

A word on this clone: Read coverage stops 3 residues before the CDR3 terminus; the germline J gene supplies the remainder. The rearrangement uses TRBV6-1 and TRBJ1-1; D is ambiguous. There are 13 residues in the CDR3. Germline CDR1 is MNHNS and CDR2 is SASEGT. The CDR3 spells CASSELASDTAFF. The CDR3 bases that were read are TGTGCCAGCAGTGAGTTGGCCTCAGATACG.

Regarding this clone: The sequenced fragment ends 3 residues before the CDR3 boundary, so the rest is inferred from the germline J gene. V gene TRBV4-1 combines with J gene TRBJ1-5, with D tentatively TRBD1 (6 bases). Germline CDR1 MGHRA, CDR2 YSYEKL. Trimming left V 1 base short and J 5 bases short, with 12 bases between. The CDR3 consists of 15 residues. The CDR3 bases that were read are TGCGCCAGCAGCCAAGGGGCCGGGGGGCATCAGCCC. Translating it yields CASSQGAGGHQP. From start to end, the CDR3 is CASSQGAGGHQPQHF.

By frequency, this clone is medium-sized (0.01 to 0.1%). The read gets to within 3 residues of the CDR3 end, and the germline J gene fills in the rest. The chain combines TRBV6-1 with TRBJ2-2; no definite D call. Germline CDR1 MNHNS, CDR2 SASEGT. Trimming removed 3 bases from V and 10 bases from J, with 12 bases in between. The CDR3 extends over 13 amino acids. This chain's CDR3 is CASSDLGRTELFF. CDR3 DNA, as far as it was read: TGTGCCAGCAGTGATTTGGGCCGCACGGAG.